The rows below give T cell receptor beta chains drawn from one sample of a study of blood T cell repertoires in COVID-19. Data came from immunoSEQ multiplex PCR; TCRdb stores just in-frame clones and leaves some out. Of about 130,000 clones in the sample, 75% to 85% are singletons; the top ten hold around 20%. The sequenced material came from peripheral blood. These receptors came from a man older than 75 with acute or convalescent COVID-19. The CDR3 runs from the conserved cysteine through the conserved F or W. Fields, in order: clone size, D gene, V gene, J gene, CDR3 protein, CDR3 DNA. A D gene is named only where the DNA matches it firmly. Clone size appears in some rows only: once, few, many, or a class for an expanded clone.

clone_size: -
d_call: TRBD1
v_call: TRBV30
j_call: TRBJ1-5
cdr3_aa: CAWSIIQGNQPQHF
cdr3_nt: TGTGCCTGGAGTATTATACAGGGGAATCAGCCCCAGCATTTT

clone_size: -
d_call: TRBD1
v_call: TRBV5-4
j_call: TRBJ1-2
cdr3_aa: CASSSDRGPFYGYTF
cdr3_nt: TGTGCCAGCAGCTCCGACAGGGGGCCCTTCTATGGCTACACCTTC

clone_size: -
d_call: -
v_call: TRBV4-1
j_call: TRBJ1-2
cdr3_aa: CASKEVGGGPGYTF
cdr3_nt: TGCGCCAGCAAGGAAGTGGGCGGGGGTCCTGGCTACACCTTC

clone_size: -
d_call: TRBD1
v_call: TRBV5-1
j_call: TRBJ1-2
cdr3_aa: CASSATGTGGVSYTF
cdr3_nt: TGCGCCAGCAGCGCGACCGGGACAGGGGGCGTAAGCTACACCTTC

clone_size: -
d_call: -
v_call: TRBV5-6
j_call: TRBJ1-2
cdr3_aa: CASWRDNYGYTF
cdr3_nt: TGTGCCAGCTGGAGAGATAACTATGGCTACACCTTC

clone_size: -
d_call: -
v_call: TRBV30
j_call: TRBJ2-5
cdr3_aa: CAWSVGRQETQYF
cdr3_nt: TGTGCCTGGAGTGTAGGGAGGCAAGAGACCCAGTACTTC

clone_size: -
d_call: TRBD2
v_call: TRBV29-1
j_call: TRBJ2-5
cdr3_aa: CSVVRTSQETQYF
cdr3_nt: TGCAGCGTGGTCCGGACTAGCCAAGAGACCCAGTACTTC

clone_size: -
d_call: TRBD1
v_call: TRBV7-9
j_call: TRBJ2-1
cdr3_aa: CASSSSTGGSYNEQFF
cdr3_nt: TGTGCCAGCAGCTCCTCGACAGGGGGCTCCTACAATGAGCAGTTCTTC

clone_size: -
d_call: TRBD2
v_call: TRBV7-8
j_call: TRBJ2-5
cdr3_aa: CASSFGTSGGGETQYF
cdr3_nt: TGTGCCAGCAGCTTCGGGACTAGCGGGGGTGGTGAGACCCAGTACTTC

clone_size: -
d_call: -
v_call: TRBV10-3
j_call: TRBJ1-1
cdr3_aa: CAISPDMNTEAFF
cdr3_nt: TGTGCCATCTCCCCCGACATGAACACTGAAGCTTTCTTT

clone_size: -
d_call: TRBD1
v_call: TRBV9
j_call: TRBJ2-7
cdr3_aa: CASSPGTGAYEQYF
cdr3_nt: TGTGCCAGCAGCCCCGGGACAGGGGCCTACGAGCAGTACTTC

clone_size: once
d_call: -
v_call: TRBV12-3/TRBV12-4
j_call: TRBJ1-2
cdr3_aa: CASSLSSNYGYTF
cdr3_nt: TGTGCCAGCAGTTTGAGCTCTAACTATGGCTACACCTTC

clone_size: -
d_call: TRBD1
v_call: TRBV6-6
j_call: TRBJ1-6
cdr3_aa: CASSYPGTGDSPLHF
cdr3_nt: TGTGCCAGCAGTTACCCCGGGACAGGGGATTCACCCCTCCACTTT

clone_size: -
d_call: TRBD1
v_call: TRBV19
j_call: TRBJ1-2
cdr3_aa: CASSILAGGHSYGYTF
cdr3_nt: TGTGCCAGTAGTATTCTGGCAGGGGGCCACAGCTATGGCTACACCTTC

clone_size: -
d_call: -
v_call: TRBV6-2/TRBV6-3
j_call: TRBJ1-5
cdr3_aa: CASSFRGTENQPQHF
cdr3_nt: TGTGCCAGCAGTTTTAGGGGGACGGAAAATCAGCCCCAGCATTTT

clone_size: -
d_call: TRBD1
v_call: TRBV27
j_call: TRBJ1-6
cdr3_aa: CASRRTGVTLNSPLHF
cdr3_nt: TGTGCCAGCAGACGTACAGGGGTGACGCTTAATTCACCCCTCCACTTT

clone_size: -
d_call: -
v_call: TRBV27
j_call: TRBJ2-3
cdr3_aa: CASSPGSNTQYF
cdr3_nt: TGTGCCAGCAGCCCAGGGTCAAATACGCAGTATTTT

clone_size: -
d_call: -
v_call: TRBV6-6
j_call: TRBJ2-1
cdr3_aa: CASTPREDSRLEQFF
cdr3_nt: TGTGCCAGCACTCCTCGTGAGGACTCGCGTTTGGAGCAGTTCTTC

clone_size: -
d_call: -
v_call: TRBV5-1
j_call: TRBJ1-2
cdr3_aa: CASSLDSPDRGGYTF
cdr3_nt: TGCGCCAGCAGCTTGGATTCCCCCGACCGGGGTGGCTACACCTTC

clone_size: -
d_call: -
v_call: TRBV5-1
j_call: TRBJ2-2
cdr3_aa: CASSLRELGTNTGELFF
cdr3_nt: TGCGCCAGCAGCCTCCGGGAGTTGGGCACGAACACCGGGGAGCTGTTTTTT